These 23 T cell receptor beta chains share one sample of origin, sequenced in a study of molecular identifiers for immune sequencing clone quantification. TCRdb re-analysed the PCR reads in MiXCR, keeping a single row per CDR3 protein. The data hold some 320,000 distinct CDR3 sequences, with about 22% observed a single time. The sample comprised naive CD8+ T cells from blood, with Jurkat cell RNA spiked in. Subset given: FACS-sorted CD8+CD4-CCR7+CD45RA+ naive T cells. Receptors were obtained from a human donor in good health. Some libraries in this study had Jurkat cell RNA spiked in.

Comments on this clonotype: A read error is possible here, since a much larger clone lies one base away. The chain uses TRBV7-3 and TRBJ2-7; D remains ambiguous. The CDR3 runs to 13 residues. The germline CDR1 and CDR2 sequences are SGHTA and FQGTGA. CDR3 in DNA: TGTGCCAGCAGCGAAGGGTATTCCTACGGGCAGTACTTC. Its protein is CASSEGYSYGQYF. Filled out from reference TRBV7-3 and TRBJ2-7, the complete variable domain reads GAGVSQTPSNKVTEKGKYVELRCDPISGHTALYWYRQSLGQGPEFLIYFQGTGAADDSGLPNDRFFAVRPEGSVSTLKIQRTERGDSAVYLCASSEGYSYGQYFGPGTRLTVT.

The chain joins TRBV4-1 to TRBJ2-2; 10 nucleotides agree with TRBD2. The length of the CDR3 is 16 residues. Per the germline V gene, CDR1 is MGHRA and CDR2 is YSYEKL. J was trimmed by 6 bases and V by 4 bases; bases with no gene match: 8. The CDR3 protein is CASSLNSGRQAGELFF. The CDR3, as DNA: TGCGCCAGCAGCCTAAATAGCGGGAGGCAGGCCGGGGAGCTGTTTTTT.

In the case of this clonotype: This may be a read error, as it is one base from a much larger clone. This chain joins TRBV28 and TRBJ2-5; possibly TRBD1 or TRBD2 for D (5 bases each). Germline V CDR1 and CDR2: MDHEN, SYDVKM. The CDR3 has 12 residues. CDR3 sequence reads: CASWDHQEAQYF. In DNA, the CDR3 is TGTGCCAGCTGGGACCACCAAGAGGCCCAGTACTTC.

This clonotype was detected ten times or more. This chain links TRBV7-9 with TRBJ2-7; no definite D call. There are 16 residues in the CDR3. Looked up from germline, CDR1 is SEHNR and CDR2 is FQNEAQ (reference sequence). V gave up 5 bases and J gave up 0 bases, with 17 bases separating them. The CDR3 DNA is TGTGCCAGCAGCCCTACTACCGGAGAGAGCTCCTACGAGCAGTACTTC. Amino acids: CASSPTTGESSYEQYF.

This clonotype has at least ten counts. The chain combines TRBV5-6 with TRBJ2-7, with 7 bases identical to TRBD2. V shed 2 bases and J 0 bases; nucleotides not matched to a gene: 2. Germline V lookup: CDR1 SGHDT, CDR2 YYEEEE. The CDR3 loop spans 14 amino acids. The CDR3 bases are TGTGCCAGCAGCTTAGGCGGGAGCTCCTACGAGCAGTACTTC. Encoded protein: CASSLGGSSYEQYF.

This clonotype was counted between two and nine times. This chain uses TRBV27 with TRBJ1-1; D is unclear. The CDR3 sequence is 11 residues long. The V gene's germline CDR1 is MNHEY and CDR2 SMNVEV (reference sequence). V was trimmed by 8 bases and J by 6 bases, leaving 10 bases between them. The CDR3 region has the DNA TGTGCCAGCTCGGTCGGCCCTGAAGCTTTCTTT. It translates to CASSVGPEAFF.

With respect to this clonotype: Given a much more abundant clone one base away, this may be a read error. V gene TRBV4-2 combines with J gene TRBJ2-7; tentative D call: TRBD2 (6 bases). Germline lookup yields CDR1 LGHNA and CDR2 YNFKEQ. This CDR3 region has 13 residues. Written as DNA, the CDR3 is TGTGCCAGCAGCCAGAGACTAGATGTGGAGCAGAACTTC. It encodes CASSQRLDVEQNF.

In its sample, this clonotype was seen many times. This rearrangement joins TRBV5-6 to TRBJ2-7; 7 bases agree with TRBD2. CDR3 size: 14 residues. V lost 0 bases to trimming and J lost 2 bases; unmatched junction nucleotides: 2. Germline lookup yields CDR1 SGHDT and CDR2 YYEEEE. The CDR3 protein is CASSLGGRPYEQYF. CDR3 coding DNA: TGTGCCAGCAGCTTGGGCGGGAGACCCTACGAGCAGTACTTC.

The V and J genes are TRBV3-1 and TRBJ2-3, with D uncertain. Germline V CDR1 and CDR2: LGHDT, YNNKEL (reference sequence). The length of the CDR3 is 14 residues. Trimming stripped 4 bases from V and 9 bases from J, with 17 bases between. In DNA, the CDR3 is TGTGCCAGCAGCCCCCTCCGTTTCCCTAAAACGCAGTATTTT. Translating gives CASSPLRFPKTQYF.

This clonotype has just a few counts. This chain connects TRBV27 to TRBJ1-2, with D perhaps matching TRBD1 (5 bases). Germline values: CDR1 MNHEY, CDR2 SMNVEV (reference sequence). Trimming shortened V by 2 bases and J by 5 bases, and 12 bases separated the two germline ends. The CDR3 sequence is 14 residues long. In DNA form, the CDR3 reads TGTGCCAGCAGTTTACAGGGAGAGAAGTATGGCTACACCTTC. The encoded protein is CASSLQGEKYGYTF.

The sample holds many counts of this clonotype. The chain has TRBV5-1 and TRBJ1-1; the D is unclear. Deletions cut 4 bases from V and 2 bases from J, with 9 bases between. Germline-derived CDR1 and CDR2 are SGHRS and YFSETQ. CDR3 length equals 13 residues. Here the CDR3 reads CASSPSLNTEAFF. CDR3 DNA sequence: TGCGCCAGCAGCCCCTCACTAAACACTGAAGCTTTCTTT.

In this sample, this clonotype turned up many times. The genes are TRBV5-6 and TRBJ2-7; 12 positions agree with TRBD2. Germline V gene data show CDR1 as SGHDT and CDR2 as YYEEEE. The CDR3 has 16 amino acids. V was pared by 4 bases and J by 1 base, with 6 bases of the junction left unmatched. CDR3 DNA: TGTGCCAGCAGCGACCCGACTAGCGGGGGATCCTACGAGCAGTACTTC. Amino acids: CASSDPTSGGSYEQYF.

The chain is built from TRBV3-1 and TRBJ2-3; TRBD1 aligns across 10 bases. The CDR3 contains 17 residues. After removal of 0 bases from V and 1 base from J, the junction contained 4 bases not matched to a gene. Germline V gene data show CDR1 as LGHDT and CDR2 as YNNKEL (reference sequence). This CDR3 is CASSQDFGTGGTDTQYF. DNA for the CDR3: TGTGCCAGCAGCCAAGATTTTGGGACAGGGGGCACAGATACGCAGTATTTT.

A few counts support this clonotype. The chain combines TRBV27 with TRBJ1-1, with D uncertain. The CDR3 has 14 amino acids. Trimming removed 3 bases from V and 4 bases from J, with 12 bases in between. Per the germline V gene, CDR1 is MNHEY and CDR2 is SMNVEV (reference sequence). CDR3 in amino acids: CASSFQTDLTEAFF. As DNA, the CDR3 is TGTGCCAGCAGTTTTCAGACTGACCTCACTGAAGCTTTCTTT.

The CDR3 sequence: CASSNPGSYNEQFF. The CDR3 bases are TGTGCCAGCAGCAACCCCGGGAGCTACAATGAGCAGTTCTTC. The rearrangement joins TRBV12-3 or TRBV12-4 to TRBJ2-1; tentative D call: TRBD2 (6 bases). This CDR3 is built from 14 residues. V lost 6 bases to trimming and J lost 3 bases, with 12 bases between them.

The chain uses TRBV19 and TRBJ1-5; D unclear. V gave up 3 bases and J gave up 5 bases, with 5 bases separating them. CDR1 and CDR2 (germline): LNHDA, SQIVND (reference sequence). CDR3 length equals 12 residues. CDR3: CASSIGDQPQHF. In DNA form, the CDR3 reads TGTGCCAGTAGTATCGGAGATCAGCCCCAGCATTTT.

V usage is TRBV28 and J usage is TRBJ1-6; the match to TRBD1 covers 10 bases. J was trimmed by 11 bases and V by 6 bases; bases with no gene match: 4. The CDR3 runs 13 residues. Germline CDR1 is MDHEN and CDR2 is SYDVKM. The CDR3 loop is CASSDGQGAPLHF. The DNA for the CDR3 is TGTGCCAGCAGCGACGGACAGGGGGCACCCCTCCACTTT. Combining the CDR3 with reference TRBV28 and TRBJ1-6 gives the whole variable domain DVKVTQSSRYLVKRTGEKVFLECVQDMDHENMFWYRQDPGLGLRLIYFSYDVKMKEKGDIPEGYSVSREKKERFSLILESASTNQTSMYLCASSDGQGAPLHFGNGTRLTVT.

This clonotype appeared a few times. The chain joins TRBV3-1 to TRBJ2-1, with 9 nucleotides matching TRBD2. With V trimmed by 0 bases and J by 6 bases, 9 bases remained unmatched. The V gene's germline CDR1 is LGHDT and CDR2 YNNKEL (reference sequence). The CDR3 runs to 17 residues. The chain's CDR3 is CASSQDLAAGGRNEQFF. For the CDR3, the DNA is TGTGCCAGCAGCCAAGATTTGGCAGCGGGGGGCCGCAATGAGCAGTTCTTC.

This clonotype turned up a few times. The chain carries TRBV20-1 and TRBJ2-7, with 9 positions matching TRBD1. Germline values: CDR1 DFQATT, CDR2 SNEGSKA (reference sequence). CDR3 length: 13 amino acids. Losses at the gene ends were 4 bases for V and 0 bases for J; bases not matched to a gene: 1. The CDR3 nucleotides are TGCAGTGCTAAGGGACAGGGCTCCTACGAGCAGTACTTC. This gives the protein CSAKGQGSYEQYF.

As regards this clonotype: A much larger clone is a single base away; this may be a read error. The chain combines TRBV5-3 with TRBJ2-1; D ambiguous. TRBV5-3 is an open reading frame whose function is uncertain. The CDR3 runs to 14 residues. This CDR3 is CASSSAFADNEQFF. CDR3 coding DNA: TGTGCCAGCAGCTCGGCCTTTGCGGACAATGAGCAGTTCTTC.

The sample holds a few counts of this clonotype. The gene calls are TRBV6-5 and TRBJ2-3, with unresolved D. The CDR3 covers 14 residues. The V gene's germline CDR1 is MNHEY and CDR2 SVGAGI. V lost 4 bases to trimming and J lost 6 bases, with 14 bases between them. CDR3 sequence reads: CASSSLGRLDTQYF. CDR3 nucleotides: TGTGCCAGCAGTTCCCTCGGCCGTCTGGATACGCAGTATTTT.

With respect to this clonotype: One end of the junction varies from germline; a read error may be responsible. This sequence joins TRBV7-9 and TRBJ2-5, with D uncertain. CDR1 and CDR2 from the germline V gene are SEHNR and FQNEAQ (reference sequence). The CDR3 length is 15 residues. The CDR3 bases are TGTGCCAGCAGCTTATTGGGAAACTCCCAAGAGACCCAGAACTTC. Its translation is CASSLLGNSQETQNF.

The sample holds many counts of this clonotype. The chain links TRBV7-2 to TRBJ2-1; D remains unclear. The CDR3 runs 13 residues. From germline, CDR1 is SGHTA and CDR2 FQGNSA. The V end was cut by 3 bases, the J end by 8 bases, with 11 bases between. CDR3 sequence reads: CASSLGGLDEQFF. The DNA of the CDR3 is TGTGCCAGCAGCTTGGGTGGTCTGGATGAGCAGTTCTTC.